One sample yielded the 14 T cell receptor beta chains listed below, sequenced in a study of CD8+CD57+ T cells in acquired aplastic anemia. Genomic DNA served as template for TCR beta VDJ and CDR3 profiling. TCRdb reprocessed the reads via MiXCR and lists one record per CDR3 protein. Of hundreds of thousands of distinct CDR3 sequences listed, 55% to 75% were seen once; the top ten hold 4%. The sequenced material came from sorted CD4+, CD8+, or CD8+CD57+ T cells (not recorded which) from PBMCs. Receptors originate from a human donor in good health, serving as a control.

This chain joins TRBV7-8 and TRBJ1-1; possibly TRBD1 for D (5 bases). This CDR3 spans 11 amino acids. Per the germline V gene, CDR1 is SGHVS and CDR2 is FQNEAQ. V was shortened by 8 bases and J by 11 bases, with 15 bases between the two germline ends. The CDR3: CASGAGRWAFF. The CDR3 DNA reads TGTGCCAGCGGGGCAGGACGTTGGGCTTTCTTT. The full variable domain, rest sourced from reference TRBV7-8 and TRBJ1-1, is GAGVSQSPRYKVAKRGQDVALRCDPISGHVSLFWYQQALGQGPEFLTYFQNEAQLDKSGLPSDRFFAERPEGSVSTLKIQRTQQEDSAVYLCASGAGRWAFFGQGTRLTVV.

The V gene is TRBV25-1, the J gene TRBJ2-2, with D uncertain. The CDR3 loop spans 15 amino acids. The V end lost 2 bases, the J end lost 6 bases, and 13 bases lay between the germline ends. Germline values: CDR1 MGHDK, CDR2 SYGVNS. The CDR3, as DNA: TGTGCCAGCAGTGAACCAAAGGTCGAAGCCGGGGAGCTGTTTTTT. Translated, it gives CASSEPKVEAGELFF.

The chain has TRBV7-2 and TRBJ2-1; either TRBD1 or TRBD2 may supply D (6 bases each). With 6 bases removed from V and 14 bases from J, the gap between germline ends came to 23 bases. The CDR3 extends over 14 amino acids. In germline, CDR1 is SGHTA, CDR2 FQGNSA. The CDR3 coding sequence is TGTGCCAGCAGGGCACAGGGAGGAAATGGCTACAAGTTCTTC. Protein product: CASRAQGGNGYKFF.

The chain joins TRBV9 to TRBJ1-6; possibly TRBD1 for D (5 bases). The CDR3 is made up of 14 amino acids. Trimming pared 2 bases from V and 19 bases from J, leaving 22 bases between. Germline CDR1 reads SGDLS; CDR2 reads YYNGEE. CDR3 residues: CASSVSGLVSEQHF. The CDR3 DNA is TGTGCCAGCAGCGTGTCGGGACTAGTCTCCGAGCAGCACTTT.

The J gene is TRBJ2-5, the V gene TRBV15, with D possibly matching TRBD1 (6 bases). Trimming took 4 bases from V and 2 from J, leaving 14 bases between them. Germline lookup yields CDR1 LNHNV and CDR2 YYDKDF (reference sequence). The CDR3 runs 15 residues. The chain's CDR3 is CATSNPGQKQETQYF. The CDR3 DNA follows: TGTGCCACCAGCAACCCCGGACAGAAACAAGAGACCCAGTACTTC.

Concerning this clonotype itself: At one boundary the junction diverges from the germline segment, which might be a read error. The CDR3 reads CASSVGGGPNTQDF. Here the CDR3 DNA reads TGTGCCAGCAGCGTGGGCGGGGGGCCTAACACGCAGGACTTC. The rearrangement uses TRBV9 and TRBJ2-7; 8 positions agree with TRBD2. Germline CDR1 and CDR2: SGDLS and YYNGEE. The CDR3 loop spans 14 amino acids. The full variable domain, completed using reference TRBV9 and TRBJ2-7, is DSGVTQTPKHLITATGQRVTLRCSPRSGDLSVYWYQQSLDQGLQFLIQYYNGEERAKGNILERFSAQQFPDLHSELNLSSLELGDSALYFCASSVGGGPNTQDFGPGTRLTVT.

Remarks on this clonotype: A read error may account for a junction end that differs from germline. The gene calls are TRBV7-2 and TRBJ1-1; TRBD1 is a possible D gene (6 bases). Per germline, CDR1 SGHTA and CDR2 FQGNSA. This CDR3 has 14 amino acids. The CDR3: CASSFAGADTGALF. CDR3 nucleotides: TGTGCCAGCAGCTTCGCGGGGGCGGACACCGGGGCTCTGTTT.

In the case of this clonotype: A single base separates this from a much larger clone, so it may be a read error. The gene calls are TRBV18 and TRBJ2-7, with 8 positions matching TRBD2. This CDR3 has 14 residues. Germline CDR1 and CDR2: KGHSH and LQKENI. V trimming: 6 bases; J trimming: 6 bases; junction bases outside the gene matches: 10. This chain's CDR3 is CASSSGGAQCEQYF. The CDR3 DNA follows: TGTGCCAGCTCCTCCGGGGGGGCACAGTGCGAGCAGTACTTC.

This clonotype was seen just once. V usage is TRBV7-8 and J usage is TRBJ2-3; TRBD1 agrees at 8 bases. Germline CDR1 reads SGHVS; CDR2 reads FQNEAQ. This CDR3 is built from 16 residues. With 5 bases clipped from V and 12 bases from J, the junction kept 19 bases outside the gene matches. CDR3 protein: CASSLSAGAGGFPQYF. Written as DNA, the CDR3 is TGTGCCAGCAGCCTATCTGCCGGGGCAGGGGGCTTCCCCCAGTATTTT.

This clonotype occurred many times. The CDR3 sequence is CSARQAGTQYF. CDR3 nucleotides: TGCAGTGCCCGGCAGGCGGGGACCCAGTACTTC. This chain links TRBV20-1 with TRBJ2-5; D is perhaps TRBD2 (5 bases). Trimming took 6 bases from V and 7 from J, leaving 12 bases between them. The CDR3 loop spans 11 amino acids. The V gene's germline CDR1 is DFQATT and CDR2 SNEGSKA (reference sequence).

Comments on this clonotype: The junction does not match germline at one end; this may be a read error. The chain uses TRBV9 and TRBJ2-7; D is unresolved. This CDR3 is built from 12 residues. Germline loops: CDR1 SGDLS, CDR2 YYNGEE. The CDR3, as DNA: TGTGCCAGCAGCGACCAACCGTTAACGCGAGCCTTC. Translating it yields CASSDQPLTRAF.

The CDR3: CASSLTDGTSAGYTF. The CDR3 DNA is TGCGCCAGCAGCCTCACGGACGGGACAAGTGCCGGCTACACCTTC. The chain uses TRBV5-1 and TRBJ1-2, with D possibly TRBD1 on 6 matching bases. Trimming removed 4 bases at V and 8 bases at J, with 21 bases between. From germline, CDR1 is SGHRS and CDR2 YFSETQ. The CDR3 is 15 amino acids.

To note about this clonotype: One end of the junction is discordant with germline, which a read error may explain. This rearrangement joins TRBV7-2 to TRBJ2-5; 12 nucleotides line up with TRBD2. This CDR3 is built from 14 residues. Germline values: CDR1 SGHTA, CDR2 FQGNSA. In nucleotides, the CDR3 is TGTGCCAGCAGCCAACGACTAGCGGGGGAGTTCGCCGACTTC. Its protein is CASSQRLAGEFADF.

The rearrangement joins TRBV7-4 to TRBJ2-1, with TRBD2 identical over 11 bases. The germline V gene has CDR1 SGHVT and CDR2 SQSDAQ. J gave up 5 bases and V 3 bases, and 3 bases lay outside the gene matches. This CDR3 comprises 15 residues. The DNA for the CDR3 is TGTGCCAGCAGCTTGACTAGCGGGGCGAACAATGAGCAGTTCTTC. Its translation is CASSLTSGANNEQFF.